This T cell receptor (beta chain) was recovered during a study of immune evolution from preneoplasia to lung adenocarcinoma. This table comes from immunoSEQ multiplex PCR, and its TCRdb copy is limited to in-frame clones, with some not included. The profile shows fewer than 13,000 clones, around 79% of them singletons. The length of the CDR3 is 16 residues. Germline V lookup: CDR1 SGHKS, CDR2 YYEKEE (reference sequence). Trimming took off 1 base at V and 4 bases at J, with 17 bases between the two ends. Study outcomes and limitations: Later-stage lesions appeared to have more T cells, more diversity, less clonality. T cell clonality was higher in KRAS-mutant than EGFR-mutant or wild-type nodules. Top clone share appeared to fall from AAH through AIS, MIA, adenocarcinoma.

Resections took place in Japan or China from about 2014 to 2018. Turning to this clone: The antigen is unknown.

Specimen: FFPE minimally invasive lung adenocarcinoma tissue. This TCR came from a donor at least 70 years old with lung adenocarcinoma. The V gene is TRBV5-5, the J gene TRBJ2-5, with D maybe TRBD2 (5 bases). The CDR3 region has the DNA TGTGCCAGCAGCTTGCGCTTGGGTTCAGGAGGAGAGACCCAGTACTTC. The encoded protein is CASSLRLGSGGETQYF.